One and the same sample provided the 22 T cell receptor beta chains below, sequenced in a study of T cells after yellow fever vaccination (dated 2019 in TCRdb). The sample's treatment or condition, from its label and the paper: live attenuated yellow fever vaccine strain. Libraries were constructed by 5' RACE. The run used an Illumina NovaSeq 6000. TCRdb reprocessed the public reads (quality trimming at Q25 with fastp, clone calling with MiXCR) and kept in-frame beta chains. All rows with the same CDR3 protein become a single entry with the most common DNA and genes. The sample includes 300,000 to 350,000 distinct CDR3 sequences, with 3.5% to 4.5% observed a single time. The top ten clonotypes cover approximately 25% of the sample. The sample consisted of PBMCs, taken 5 days after the yellow fever booster vaccination. Receptors were obtained from a young man who received the YFV17D yellow fever vaccine.

This clonotype was recorded at least ten times. V usage is TRBV7-2 and J usage is TRBJ1-2; 7 bases are a match to TRBD1. V shed 5 bases and J 8 bases; nucleotides not matched to a gene: 11. Germline CDR1 SGHTA, CDR2 FQGNSA. The CDR3 extends over 14 amino acids. CDR3 sequence reads: CASSKTGSSRGYTF. In DNA form, the CDR3 reads TGTGCCAGCAGCAAGACAGGGTCGAGTCGGGGCTACACCTTC. The full variable domain, completed using reference TRBV7-2 and TRBJ1-2, is GAGVSQSPSNKVTEKGKDVELRCDPISGHTALYWYRQSLGQGLEFLIYFQGNSAPDKSGLPSDRFSAERTGGSVSTLTIQRTQQEDSAVYLCASSKTGSSRGYTFGSGTRLTVV.

This clonotype was detected many times. This chain joins TRBV7-2 and TRBJ1-2; 9 positions agree with TRBD1. With V trimmed by 8 bases and J by 6 bases, 10 bases remained unmatched. The germline gives CDR1 SGHTA, CDR2 FQGNSA. The CDR3 extends over 14 amino acids. As DNA, the CDR3 is TGTGCCAGCGGCCAAACAGGGGGCGATCATGGCTACACCTTC. It yields the protein CASGQTGGDHGYTF.

Ten or more counts support this clonotype. The chain combines TRBV25-1 with TRBJ2-5, with no clear D. The V end was cut by 3 bases, the J end by 5 bases, with 13 bases between. Germline loops: CDR1 MGHDK, CDR2 SYGVNS. There are 14 residues in the CDR3. CDR3 DNA sequence: TGTGCCAGCAGTGACGACACGTTACGGGAGACCCAGTACTTC. Encoded protein: CASSDDTLRETQYF. Using reference TRBV25-1 and TRBJ2-5 for the parts outside the CDR3, the full variable domain is EADIYQTPRYLVIGTGKKITLECSQTMGHDKMYWYQQDPGMELHLIHYSYGVNSTEKGDLSSESTVSRIRTEHFPLTLESARPSHTSQYLCASSDDTLRETQYFGPGTRLLVL.

This clonotype was counted only a few times. The rearrangement joins TRBV5-5 to TRBJ2-6; 7 bases line up with TRBD1. The V and J ends lost 4 bases and 2 bases, in that order; junction bases with no gene match: 9. This CDR3 is built from 17 residues. Per germline, CDR1 SGHKS and CDR2 YYEKEE (reference sequence). This CDR3 is CASSPTPGQAGANVLTF. The CDR3 bases are TGTGCCAGCAGCCCCACCCCCGGACAGGCTGGGGCCAACGTCCTGACTTTC.

The chain is built from TRBV6-5 and TRBJ2-7; the match to TRBD2 covers 16 bases. This CDR3 contains 16 residues. Losses at the gene ends were 6 bases for V and 4 bases for J; bases not matched to a gene: 6. Germline V lookup: CDR1 MNHEY, CDR2 SVGAGI. CDR3 bases: TGTGCCAGCAGAACGGGGACTAGCGGGAGGGCATACGAGCAGTACTTC. Translating gives CASRTGTSGRAYEQYF.

The CDR3 nucleotides are TGCAGCGCCGGGACTACAGCAGATACGCAGTATTTT. Amino acids: CSAGTTADTQYF. The rearrangement joins TRBV29-1 to TRBJ2-3; 7 nucleotides match TRBD2. The CDR3 is 12 residues long. The trim removed 7 bases at V and 4 bases at J, leaving 5 bases unmatched. The V gene's germline CDR1 is SQVTM and CDR2 ANQGSEA.

Worth noting for this clonotype: The junction departs from germline at one end; a sequencing error may be responsible. The chain carries TRBV7-2 and TRBJ2-1; 9 positions agree with TRBD2. This CDR3 contains 16 residues. The V gene's germline CDR1 is SGHTA and CDR2 FQGNSA. Here the CDR3 DNA reads TGTGCCAGCAGCTGGAGGGCTAGCGGGGATTACATTGAGCAGTTCTTC. Amino acid sequence: CASSWRASGDYIEQFF.

The J gene is TRBJ2-3, the V gene TRBV29-1; D is unclear. This CDR3 has 11 residues. The ends were cut back, 5 bases at V and 7 bases at J, with 10 bases in the middle. Germline assignment: CDR1 SQVTM and CDR2 ANQGSEA. CDR3 protein: CSVPKPNTQYF. The CDR3 bases are TGCAGCGTTCCGAAGCCCAATACGCAGTATTTT.

The chain joins TRBV5-1 to TRBJ2-3; 8 positions match TRBD1. Losses at the gene ends were 1 base for V and 4 bases for J; bases not matched to a gene: 2. CDR1 and CDR2 from the germline V gene are SGHRS and YFSETQ. The CDR3 spans 14 residues. Written as DNA, the CDR3 is TGCGCCAGCAGCTTGACGGGACAGGCAGATACGCAGTATTTT. This encodes CASSLTGQADTQYF. Variable domain in full (rest from reference TRBV5-1 and TRBJ2-3): KAGVTQTPRYLIKTRGQQVTLSCSPISGHRSVSWYQQTPGQGLQFLFEYFSETQRNKGNFPGRFSGRQFSNSRSEMNVSTLELGDSALYLCASSLTGQADTQYFGPGTRLTVL.

This clonotype has only a few counts. The chain combines TRBV3-1 with TRBJ2-1, with no clear D. Germline CDR1 reads LGHDT; CDR2 reads YNNKEL (reference sequence). Trimming stripped 7 bases from V and 6 bases from J, with 10 bases between. The CDR3 consists of 12 residues. The CDR3 protein is CASNKQGNEQFF. CDR3 bases: TGTGCCAGCAACAAACAAGGCAATGAGCAGTTCTTC.

In this sample, this clonotype turned up a few times. The V call is TRBV4-2, the J call TRBJ2-3; TRBD2 aligns across 14 bases. Trimming removed 2 bases from V and 5 bases from J; junction bases left unmatched: 6. The CDR3 is made up of 17 amino acids. Per the germline V gene, CDR1 is LGHNA and CDR2 is YNFKEQ. In DNA form, the CDR3 reads TGTGCCAGCAGCCAATCCGGACTAGCGGGGGGCGGAGATACGCAGTATTTT. It translates to CASSQSGLAGGGDTQYF.

This clonotype occurred many times. This sequence joins TRBV12-3 or TRBV12-4 and TRBJ2-2; the D gene could be TRBD1 or TRBD2 (5 bases each). The CDR3 covers 20 residues. V was trimmed by 4 bases and J by 4 bases, leaving 28 bases between them. CDR3: CASSSRDQAPVKGSTGELFF. Written as DNA, the CDR3 is TGTGCCAGCAGTTCCCGGGATCAGGCCCCTGTAAAGGGGTCCACCGGGGAGCTGTTTTTT.

The chain joins TRBV2 to TRBJ2-1, with TRBD1 matching over 9 bases. The CDR3 has 18 residues. The V segment lost 6 bases and the J segment 2 bases; nucleotides outside the gene matches: 14. Germline CDR1 is SNHLY and CDR2 is FYNNEI. DNA for the CDR3: TGTGCCAGCAGAACAGGGGGGTCGGGACAGGGAGCCTACAATGAGCAGTTCTTC. The encoded protein is CASRTGGSGQGAYNEQFF.

This clonotype was counted many times. The chain combines TRBV6-2 or TRBV6-3 with TRBJ1-2; the D is unclear. With 7 bases removed from V and 0 bases from J, the gap between germline ends came to 12 bases. CDR1 is MNHEY, CDR2 SVGEGT, per germline. The CDR3 extends over 14 amino acids. The CDR3 loop is CASTWTGTNYGYTF. As DNA, the CDR3 is TGTGCCAGCACCTGGACGGGGACTAACTATGGCTACACCTTC.

This clonotype has at least ten counts. The chain combines TRBV20-1 with TRBJ2-3, with 10 bases identical to TRBD1. The germline V gene has CDR1 DFQATT and CDR2 SNEGSKA (reference sequence). CDR3 length: 14 amino acids. Losses at the gene ends were 4 bases for V and 3 bases for J; bases not matched to a gene: 4. CDR3 protein: CSATGTGATDTQYF. In DNA form, the CDR3 reads TGCAGTGCTACCGGGACAGGGGCTACAGATACGCAGTATTTT.

This clonotype was counted only a few times. The V gene is TRBV19, the J gene TRBJ1-5; 8 positions match TRBD1. CDR1 is LNHDA and CDR2 is SQIVND in the germline V gene (reference sequence). The length of the CDR3 is 15 residues. V lost 5 bases and J lost 0; bases outside the gene matches: 3. As DNA, the CDR3 is TGTGCCAGTAGTCCGGGGACAGGTAGCAATCAGCCCCAGCATTTT. It is translated as CASSPGTGSNQPQHF.

In this sample, this clonotype turned up a few times. The chain is built from TRBV4-2 and TRBJ1-2; 9 positions match TRBD1. The CDR3 covers 13 residues. The germline V gene encodes CDR1 LGHNA and CDR2 YNFKEQ. V shed 5 bases and J 6 bases; nucleotides not matched to a gene: 4. In DNA, the CDR3 is TGTGCCAGCAGCTACGGGACAGGGAATGGCTACACCTTC. Translation: CASSYGTGNGYTF.

At least ten counts were recorded for this clonotype. V and J are TRBV5-1 and TRBJ2-1; TRBD1 might be the D (5 bases). The CDR3 spans 12 residues. The V gene's germline CDR1 is SGHRS and CDR2 YFSETQ. V was trimmed by 1 base and J by 12 bases, leaving 11 bases between them. The CDR3 DNA reads as TGCGCCAGCAGCTTGACAGGCTGGGGGCAGTTCTTC. Translated: CASSLTGWGQFF.

This clonotype was recorded at least ten times. The chain is built from TRBV7-2 and TRBJ2-3; D is uncertain. The V end was cut by 5 bases, the J end by 0 bases, with 12 bases between. This CDR3 has 15 residues. CDR1 and CDR2 from the germline V gene are SGHTA and FQGNSA. CDR3 bases: TGTGCCAGCAGCCTGAACTGGCTTAGCACAGATACGCAGTATTTT. This encodes CASSLNWLSTDTQYF.

This clonotype came up a few times. This sequence joins TRBV5-1 and TRBJ1-5; D gene unclear. This CDR3 has 11 amino acids. The V and J ends lost 1 base and 7 bases respectively, with 3 bases between them. CDR1 is SGHRS, CDR2 YFSETQ, per germline. In nucleotides, the CDR3 is TGCGCCAGCAGCTTGAGGCAGCCCCAGCATTTT. Its translation: CASSLRQPQHF.

A few counts support this clonotype. The rearrangement joins TRBV6-2 or TRBV6-3 to TRBJ1-6, with unresolved D. This CDR3 has 15 amino acids. V lost 2 bases, J lost 13 bases, and 18 bases lay in between. CDR1 and CDR2 from the germline V gene are MNHEY and SVGEGT. CDR3 sequence (DNA): TGTGCCAGCAGTTACCCTGGGGAGGGCTGGAAGCCCCTCCACTTT. Protein product: CASSYPGEGWKPLHF.

This sequence joins TRBV27 and TRBJ1-6; 8 nucleotides match TRBD1. Germline V gives CDR1 MNHEY, CDR2 SMNVEV (reference sequence). The CDR3 length is 14 residues. Germline trimming cut 8 bases from V and 7 bases from J; bases unmatched to any gene: 7. CDR3 residues: CASGMTGVNSPLHF. CDR3 sequence (DNA): TGTGCCAGCGGAATGACAGGGGTCAATTCACCCCTCCACTTT.